A selection of T cell receptor beta chains follows, all from one sample in a study of blood T cell repertoires in COVID-19. Data came from immunoSEQ multiplex PCR; TCRdb stores just in-frame clones and leaves some out. Among about 82,000 clones listed, about 89% were seen once. Specimen: PBMCs or T cells enriched from blood (not recorded which). The receptors stem from a woman between 50 and 59 years old with acute COVID-19. Each CDR3 is given with its conserved first and last residue. D genes are given only for firm matches. Size tells how often a clone was seen (once, few, many) or the class of an expanded clone, and some rows leave it out.

clone_size: once
d_call: .
cdr3_length: 12
v_call: TRBV12-3/TRBV12-4
j_call: TRBJ2-1
cdr3_aa: CASSAQGNEQFF
cdr3_nt: TGTGCCAGCAGTGCGCAGGGGAATGAGCAGTTCTTC

clone_size: .
d_call: TRBD2
cdr3_length: 15
v_call: TRBV10-1
j_call: TRBJ2-1
cdr3_aa: CASSELAGSYNEQFF
cdr3_nt: TGCGCCAGCAGTGAGCTAGCGGGGTCCTACAATGAGCAGTTCTTC

clone_size: .
d_call: TRBD1
cdr3_length: 17
v_call: TRBV6-2/TRBV6-3
j_call: TRBJ1-1
cdr3_aa: CASSFRTGRSGDTEAFF
cdr3_nt: TGTGCCAGCAGTTTCCGGACAGGGAGGTCGGGGGACACTGAAGCTTTCTTT

clone_size: .
d_call: TRBD1
cdr3_length: 16
v_call: TRBV30
j_call: TRBJ1-4
cdr3_aa: CAWSVPVSGGGEKLFF
cdr3_nt: TGTGCCTGGAGTGTCCCGGTCTCAGGGGGCGGTGAAAAACTGTTTTTT

clone_size: .
d_call: TRBD1
cdr3_length: 16
v_call: TRBV2
j_call: TRBJ1-4
cdr3_aa: CASGRATGRVNEKLFF
cdr3_nt: TGTGCCAGCGGACGAGCGACAGGGAGAGTAAATGAAAAACTGTTTTTT

clone_size: .
d_call: TRBD1
cdr3_length: 16
v_call: TRBV24-1
j_call: TRBJ1-2
cdr3_aa: CATSDHRKTGLGGYTF
cdr3_nt: TGTGCCACCAGTGACCACCGAAAGACAGGGCTGGGCGGCTACACCTTC

clone_size: .
d_call: .
cdr3_length: 14
v_call: TRBV19
j_call: TRBJ1-2
cdr3_aa: CASSPRAGDYGYTF
cdr3_nt: TGTGCCAGTAGTCCTCGGGCAGGGGACTATGGCTACACCTTC

clone_size: .
d_call: .
cdr3_length: 18
v_call: TRBV14
j_call: TRBJ1-1
cdr3_aa: CASSRGIGGDLMNTEAFF
cdr3_nt: TGTGCCAGCAGCCGCGGAATAGGAGGGGACCTAATGAACACTGAAGCTTTCTTT

clone_size: .
d_call: .
cdr3_length: 13
v_call: TRBV30
j_call: TRBJ2-3
cdr3_aa: CAWSEIQADAQYF
cdr3_nt: TGTGCCTGGAGTGAAATACAGGCAGATGCGCAGTATTTT

clone_size: .
d_call: .
cdr3_length: 16
v_call: TRBV19
j_call: TRBJ1-5
cdr3_aa: CASSQDTGRGRQPQHF
cdr3_nt: TGTGCCAGTAGTCAAGACACAGGGAGAGGTAGACAGCCCCAGCATTTT

clone_size: .
d_call: .
cdr3_length: 14
v_call: TRBV7-2
j_call: TRBJ1-2
cdr3_aa: CASSTRARRYGYTF
cdr3_nt: TGTGCCAGCAGCACCCGGGCCCGGAGGTATGGCTACACCTTC

clone_size: .
d_call: TRBD1
cdr3_length: 16
v_call: TRBV10-3
j_call: TRBJ1-3
cdr3_aa: CAISMDRGDSGNTIYF
cdr3_nt: TGTGCCATCAGTATGGACAGGGGAGACTCTGGAAACACCATATATTTT

clone_size: .
d_call: .
cdr3_length: 14
v_call: TRBV27
j_call: TRBJ2-1
cdr3_aa: CASSELAPYNEQFF
cdr3_nt: TGTGCCAGCAGTGAACTAGCCCCCTACAATGAGCAGTTCTTC

clone_size: .
d_call: .
cdr3_length: 13
v_call: TRBV28
j_call: TRBJ1-5
cdr3_aa: CASSLGGEQPQHF
cdr3_nt: TGTGCCAGCAGTTTAGGGGGGGAGCAGCCCCAGCATTTT

clone_size: .
d_call: .
cdr3_length: 14
v_call: TRBV27
j_call: TRBJ1-1
cdr3_aa: CASSLAGWDTEAFF
cdr3_nt: TGTGCCAGCAGTTTGGCGGGGTGGGACACTGAAGCTTTCTTT

clone_size: once
d_call: TRBD2
cdr3_length: 18
v_call: TRBV12-5
j_call: TRBJ2-7
cdr3_aa: CASGLLRLAEPYSYEQYF
cdr3_nt: TGTGCTAGTGGTTTGCTGAGACTAGCGGAGCCCTACTCCTACGAGCAGTACTTC

clone_size: .
d_call: TRBD2
cdr3_length: 17
v_call: TRBV24-1
j_call: TRBJ2-5
cdr3_aa: CATSDFSSGRAAETQYF
cdr3_nt: TGTGCCACCAGTGATTTCTCTAGCGGGAGGGCCGCGGAGACCCAGTACTTC

clone_size: .
d_call: TRBD1
cdr3_length: 18
v_call: TRBV2
j_call: TRBJ1-4
cdr3_aa: CASSEADWGIRGHEKLFF
cdr3_nt: TGTGCCAGCAGTGAAGCCGATTGGGGAATCAGGGGGCATGAAAAACTGTTTTTT

clone_size: .
d_call: TRBD2
cdr3_length: 16
v_call: TRBV5-5
j_call: TRBJ2-1
cdr3_aa: CASSLVMGLFSNEQFF
cdr3_nt: TGTGCCAGCAGCTTGGTAATGGGACTATTTAGCAATGAGCAGTTCTTC

clone_size: .
d_call: .
cdr3_length: 14
v_call: TRBV5-5
j_call: TRBJ2-5
cdr3_aa: CASSLRGSWETQYF
cdr3_nt: TGTGCCAGCAGCTTGCGGGGTTCGTGGGAGACCCAGTACTTC

clone_size: .
d_call: .
cdr3_length: 15
v_call: TRBV9
j_call: TRBJ1-2
cdr3_aa: CASSVMEGVNYGYTF
cdr3_nt: TGTGCCAGCAGCGTAATGGAGGGTGTTAACTATGGCTACACCTTC

clone_size: .
d_call: .
cdr3_length: 14
v_call: TRBV7-9
j_call: TRBJ1-3
cdr3_aa: CASSFTGAGNTIYF
cdr3_nt: TGTGCCAGCAGCTTCACGGGGGCTGGAAACACCATATATTTT

clone_size: .
d_call: TRBD1
cdr3_length: 15
v_call: TRBV2
j_call: TRBJ1-1
cdr3_aa: CASRKNRGENTEAFF
cdr3_nt: TGTGCCAGCAGGAAAAACAGGGGGGAGAACACTGAAGCTTTCTTT

clone_size: .
d_call: .
cdr3_length: 14
v_call: TRBV5-1
j_call: TRBJ1-1
cdr3_aa: CASSLDPGDTEAFF
cdr3_nt: TGCGCCAGCAGCTTGGACCCAGGGGACACTGAAGCTTTCTTT

clone_size: .
d_call: TRBD2
cdr3_length: 13
v_call: TRBV30
j_call: TRBJ2-5
cdr3_aa: CAHELAAQETQYF
cdr3_nt: TGTGCCCACGAACTAGCGGCACAAGAGACCCAGTACTTC

clone_size: .
d_call: TRBD2
cdr3_length: 15
v_call: TRBV10-1
j_call: TRBJ2-2
cdr3_aa: CASSDPGLAPGELFF
cdr3_nt: TGCGCCAGCAGCGACCCGGGACTAGCCCCCGGGGAGCTGTTTTTT

clone_size: .
d_call: TRBD2
cdr3_length: 16
v_call: TRBV10-2
j_call: TRBJ2-7
cdr3_aa: CASSGATSGRAYEQYF
cdr3_nt: TGCGCCAGCAGTGGGGCTACTAGCGGGAGGGCCTACGAGCAGTACTTC

clone_size: .
d_call: .
cdr3_length: 15
v_call: TRBV5-4
j_call: TRBJ2-5
cdr3_aa: CASSLDPTREDTQYF
cdr3_nt: TGTGCCAGCAGCCTCGACCCGACTAGGGAAGACACCCAGTACTTC

clone_size: .
d_call: .
cdr3_length: 13
v_call: TRBV7-2
j_call: TRBJ2-7
cdr3_aa: CASSLSALYEQYF
cdr3_nt: TGTGCCAGCAGCTTGAGCGCTCTCTACGAGCAGTACTTC

clone_size: .
d_call: .
cdr3_length: 13
v_call: TRBV7-2
j_call: TRBJ1-2
cdr3_aa: CASSFVGVYGYTF
cdr3_nt: TGTGCCAGCAGCTTTGTAGGGGTCTATGGCTACACCTTC

clone_size: .
d_call: .
cdr3_length: 12
v_call: TRBV7-2
j_call: TRBJ1-5
cdr3_aa: CASSLRSQPQHF
cdr3_nt: TGTGCCAGCAGCTTAAGGAGTCAGCCCCAGCATTTT

clone_size: .
d_call: TRBD1
cdr3_length: 14
v_call: TRBV19
j_call: TRBJ1-6
cdr3_aa: CASSGDRGNSPLHF
cdr3_nt: TGTGCCAGTAGCGGAGACAGGGGTAATTCACCCCTCCACTTT

clone_size: .
d_call: .
cdr3_length: 13
v_call: TRBV6-4
j_call: TRBJ1-2
cdr3_aa: CASSQEGYYGYTF
cdr3_nt: TGTGCCAGCTCGCAGGAGGGGTATTATGGCTACACCTTC

clone_size: .
d_call: .
cdr3_length: 14
v_call: TRBV10-1
j_call: TRBJ1-1
cdr3_aa: CASSETVEMGSAFF
cdr3_nt: TGCGCCAGCAGTGAAACGGTGGAAATGGGGAGTGCTTTCTTT

clone_size: .
d_call: TRBD1
cdr3_length: 12
v_call: TRBV29-1
j_call: TRBJ1-1
cdr3_aa: CTGTGLNTEAFF
cdr3_nt: TGCACCGGGACAGGGCTGAACACTGAAGCTTTCTTT

clone_size: once
d_call: TRBD1
cdr3_length: 10
v_call: TRBV6-5
j_call: TRBJ1-2
cdr3_aa: CGTGWNGYTF
cdr3_nt: TGTGGGACAGGGTGGAATGGCTACACCTTC

clone_size: .
d_call: TRBD2
cdr3_length: 17
v_call: TRBV10-2
j_call: TRBJ2-1
cdr3_aa: CASNSGTSGSGVDEQFF
cdr3_nt: TGCGCCAGCAACAGCGGGACTAGCGGGAGCGGGGTTGATGAGCAGTTCTTC

clone_size: .
d_call: .
cdr3_length: 16
v_call: TRBV5-1
j_call: TRBJ1-4
cdr3_aa: CASSLAVRATNEKLFF
cdr3_nt: TGCGCCAGCAGCTTGGCCGTCAGGGCAACTAATGAAAAACTGTTTTTT

clone_size: .
d_call: .
cdr3_length: 14
v_call: TRBV30
j_call: TRBJ2-5
cdr3_aa: CAWSGVVTAETQYF
cdr3_nt: TGTGCCTGGAGTGGAGTAGTGACAGCAGAGACCCAGTACTTC

clone_size: .
d_call: TRBD2
cdr3_length: 15
v_call: TRBV7-3
j_call: TRBJ2-1
cdr3_aa: CASSPGTSWSMAQFF
cdr3_nt: TGTGCCAGCAGCCCCGGGACTAGCTGGTCTATGGCGCAGTTCTTC

clone_size: .
d_call: TRBD1
cdr3_length: 15
v_call: TRBV6-5
j_call: TRBJ2-7
cdr3_aa: CASSRDRASDDEQYF
cdr3_nt: TGTGCCAGCAGCCGGGACAGGGCCTCCGACGACGAGCAGTACTTC

clone_size: .
d_call: .
cdr3_length: 15
v_call: TRBV6-5
j_call: TRBJ2-3
cdr3_aa: CASSYSGRHTDTQYF
cdr3_nt: TGTGCCAGCAGTTACTCAGGCAGGCACACAGATACGCAGTATTTT

clone_size: .
d_call: .
cdr3_length: 15
v_call: TRBV5-8
j_call: TRBJ1-1
cdr3_aa: CASSLDGRRNTEAFF
cdr3_nt: TGTGCCAGCAGCTTGGATGGCAGAAGGAACACTGAAGCTTTCTTT

clone_size: .
d_call: .
cdr3_length: 13
v_call: TRBV6-5
j_call: TRBJ2-2
cdr3_aa: CASSYQGSGELFF
cdr3_nt: TGTGCCAGCAGTTATCAGGGATCCGGGGAGCTGTTTTTT

clone_size: .
d_call: .
cdr3_length: 13
v_call: TRBV7-9
j_call: TRBJ1-1
cdr3_aa: CASREQGSTEAFF
cdr3_nt: TGTGCCAGCAGGGAACAGGGTAGCACTGAAGCTTTCTTT

clone_size: .
d_call: .
cdr3_length: 16
v_call: TRBV7-8
j_call: TRBJ1-5
cdr3_aa: CASSGGLWGNNQPQHF
cdr3_nt: TGTGCCAGCAGCGGGGGCTTATGGGGGAACAATCAGCCCCAGCATTTT

clone_size: .
d_call: TRBD2
cdr3_length: 17
v_call: TRBV5-1
j_call: TRBJ2-1
cdr3_aa: CASSLVASGGSYNEQFF
cdr3_nt: TGCGCCAGCAGCTTGGTGGCTAGCGGGGGTTCCTACAATGAGCAGTTCTTC